This record covers a single TCR beta chain. As yet, its antigen is unknown. The TCR beta cDNA libraries contained unique molecular identifiers. TCRdb redid the calling of the PCR reads with MiXCR, one entry per CDR3 protein. The table records roughly 650,000 distinct CDR3 sequences, approximately 59% of them present only once. These data originate in a study of post-analysis software for immune sequencing data. Study-level results: Five TRBV segments appeared more often in patients than in controls, and TRBV5-6, TRBV5-1 and TRBV20-1 were among these. Those samples that were prepared in the same batch co-clustered strongly by F measure.

Trimming stripped 4 bases from V and 8 bases from J, with 10 bases between. Germline V gene sequence: CDR1 SGDLS, CDR2 YYNGEE. The CDR3 runs 12 residues. The chain employs TRBV9 and TRBJ2-1; D not certain. The sequencing sample was made of blood. This TCR was recovered from a girl aged 2 to 9 with multiple sclerosis. The CDR3 reads CASSSPQDEQFF. As DNA, the CDR3 is TGTGCCAGCAGCTCCCCCCAGGATGAGCAGTTCTTC.